This TCR beta chain was captured by sequencing in a study of T cell responses to AZD1222 COVID-19 vaccine. Study as a whole: Samples with a second dose at about 4 or about 12 weeks were pooled together.

CDR1 and CDR2 (germline): SGHKS, YYEKEE (reference sequence). The CDR3 is made up of 13 amino acids. Trimming pared 4 bases from V and 4 bases from J, leaving 9 bases between. Produced via immunoSEQ multiplex PCR; TCRdb's table is partial and in-frame only. The data show 120,000 or so clones, approximately 88% seen once. The study, taken as a whole, reports: Donors in the cohort were predominantly white British and more often female, and clonal diversity was possibly underestimated. Scientists sampled the repertoires only once the peak T cell response had passed. Spike-specific TCR repertoires showed rising breadth and depth after two AZD1222 doses.

Remarks on this clone: Its antigen remains unknown.

The input for sequencing was peripheral blood, taken on day 0 of AZD1222 vaccination. The V call is TRBV5-5, the J call TRBJ1-5, with a weak D call TRBD1 (6 bases). This TCR derives from an adult in good health. CDR3 in DNA: TGTGCCAGCAGCCCGGACAGAAATCAGCCCCAGCATTTT. This sequence encodes CASSPDRNQPQHF.